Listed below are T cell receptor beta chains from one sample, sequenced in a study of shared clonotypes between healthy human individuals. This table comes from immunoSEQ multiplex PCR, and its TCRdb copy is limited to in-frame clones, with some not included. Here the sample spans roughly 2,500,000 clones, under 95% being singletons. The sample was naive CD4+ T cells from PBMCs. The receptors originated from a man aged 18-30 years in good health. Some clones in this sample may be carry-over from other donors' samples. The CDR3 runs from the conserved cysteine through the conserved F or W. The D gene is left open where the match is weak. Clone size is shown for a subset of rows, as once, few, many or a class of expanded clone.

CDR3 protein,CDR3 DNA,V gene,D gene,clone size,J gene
CASRYMGGTYNEQFF,TGTGCCAGCAGGTATATGGGAGGGACCTACAATGAGCAGTTCTTC,TRBV2,TRBD2,once,TRBJ2-1
CASSRPAQVRYGYTF,TGTGCCAGCAGCCGCCCCGCACAGGTTAGGTATGGCTACACCTTC,TRBV11-2,.,once,TRBJ1-2
CASSLGDNYGYTF,TGTGCCAGCAGCCTCGGAGATAACTATGGCTACACCTTC,TRBV9,.,once,TRBJ1-2
CASSLSAYGGGFSNQPQHF,TGTGCCAGCAGTTTATCTGCCTACGGGGGAGGCTTTAGCAATCAGCCCCAGCATTTT,TRBV27,.,.,TRBJ1-5
CASSLEVSSYEQYF,TGCGCCAGCAGCTTGGAAGTTAGCTCCTACGAGCAGTACTTC,TRBV5-1,.,.,TRBJ2-7
CASSWDNTGELFF,TGTGCCAGCAGCTGGGATAACACCGGGGAGCTGTTTTTT,TRBV7-9,.,.,TRBJ2-2
CASSLANGGSGYTF,TGCGCCAGCAGCTTGGCAAACGGGGGCAGTGGCTACACCTTC,TRBV5-1,.,.,TRBJ1-2
CASSLVPDNDEQYF,TGCGCCAGCAGCTTGGTTCCGGACAACGACGAGCAGTACTTC,TRBV5-1,.,.,TRBJ2-7
CASSQARLAGGNEQFF,TGTGCCAGCAGCCAAGCAAGGCTAGCGGGAGGTAATGAGCAGTTCTTC,TRBV14,TRBD2,once,TRBJ2-1
CAWSVKGLAGKHGAGELFF,TGTGCCTGGAGTGTAAAAGGACTAGCGGGAAAGCACGGGGCCGGGGAGCTGTTTTTT,TRBV30,TRBD2,.,TRBJ2-2
CASSPDRGRTDTQYF,TGCGCCAGCAGCCCGGACAGGGGTCGCACAGATACGCAGTATTTT,TRBV5-1,TRBD1,.,TRBJ2-3
CASSSQGTNQETQYF,TGTGCCAGCAGCTCCCAGGGGACAAATCAAGAGACCCAGTACTTC,TRBV5-5,.,.,TRBJ2-5
CASRTTGEGSGNTIYF,TGTGCCAGCAGAACCACAGGGGAAGGAAGTGGAAACACCATATATTTT,TRBV28,TRBD1,.,TRBJ1-3
CASSGWGTDYYGYTF,TGTGCCAGCAGTGGGTGGGGGACAGACTACTATGGCTACACCTTC,TRBV7-2,TRBD1,.,TRBJ1-2
CASSSMGGGIYEQYF,TGTGCCAGCAGCTCCATGGGAGGGGGGATCTACGAGCAGTACTTC,TRBV7-9,.,.,TRBJ2-7
CATSRGPTEVGEQYF,TGTGCCACCAGCAGAGGGCCGACCGAGGTGGGGGAGCAGTACTTC,TRBV15,.,.,TRBJ2-7
CASSYRTPGAIGQPQHF,TGTGCCAGCAGTTACCGTACGCCAGGGGCGATCGGTCAGCCCCAGCATTTT,TRBV28,.,few,TRBJ1-5
CASNTGADTQYF,TGTGCCAGCAACACAGGGGCAGATACGCAGTATTTT,TRBV6-1,TRBD1,.,TRBJ2-3
CASRRNTGELFF,TGTGCCAGCAGGCGAAACACCGGGGAGCTGTTTTTT,TRBV27,.,.,TRBJ2-2
CASSLVSNNEQFF,TGCGCCAGCAGCTTGGTCAGCAACAATGAGCAGTTCTTC,TRBV5-1,.,.,TRBJ2-1
CASSSGTGSPGNTIYF,TGTGCCAGCTCATCCGGGACAGGGTCCCCTGGAAACACCATATATTTT,TRBV18,TRBD1,.,TRBJ1-3
CASSLLGGRAPYEQYF,TGTGCCAGCAGTTTGTTAGGCGGGAGGGCCCCCTACGAGCAGTACTTC,TRBV28,TRBD2,.,TRBJ2-7
CASTKGTSGSSYNEQFF,TGTGCCAGCACCAAAGGAACTAGCGGAAGCTCCTACAATGAGCAGTTCTTC,TRBV27,TRBD2,.,TRBJ2-1
CASSATGGSNQPQHF,TGTGCCAGTAGTGCGACAGGGGGTAGCAATCAGCCCCAGCATTTT,TRBV19,TRBD1,.,TRBJ1-5
CASSPPTQQGDTQYF,TGTGCCAGCTCACCACCCACACAACAGGGGGATACGCAGTATTTT,TRBV18,TRBD1,.,TRBJ2-3
CASSKDVSGRAGELFF,TGTGCCAGCAGCAAAGACGTCAGCGGGAGGGCCGGGGAGCTGTTTTTT,TRBV21-1,.,.,TRBJ2-2
CSVGDTEAFF,TGCAGCGTTGGTGACACTGAAGCTTTCTTT,TRBV29-1,.,.,TRBJ1-1
CAWTLDSRLREQYF,TGTGCCTGGACGTTGGACTCTCGGCTACGGGAGCAGTACTTC,TRBV30,.,.,TRBJ2-7
CASSEGQGANTGELFF,TGTGCCAGCAGCGAGGGACAGGGGGCGAATACCGGGGAGCTGTTTTTT,TRBV5-5,TRBD1,.,TRBJ2-2
CASRLAGGDPYNEQFF,TGTGCCAGCAGATTAGCGGGAGGTGATCCCTACAATGAGCAGTTCTTC,TRBV5-4,TRBD2,.,TRBJ2-1
CASRIGTGVQPQHF,TGTGCCAGCAGGATCGGGACAGGGGTTCAGCCCCAGCATTTT,TRBV6-5,TRBD1,.,TRBJ1-5
CASSPRGGLLFGTEAFF,TGTGCCAGCAGCCCCCGTGGGGGGCTCCTATTTGGCACTGAAGCTTTCTTT,TRBV7-8,.,.,TRBJ1-1
CASSPLSPGQPNYGYTF,TGTGCCAGTAGTCCTCTGAGCCCGGGACAGCCTAACTATGGCTACACCTTC,TRBV19,TRBD1,.,TRBJ1-2
CASSERTSGAYEQYF,TGTGCCAGCAGTGAGAGGACTAGCGGGGCCTACGAGCAGTACTTC,TRBV2,TRBD2,.,TRBJ2-7
CASSYLAGGQETQYF,TGTGCCAGCAGTTACTTAGCGGGAGGACAAGAGACCCAGTACTTC,TRBV6-6,TRBD2,.,TRBJ2-5
CASSLGLAGYNEQFF,TGCGCCAGCAGCCTGGGACTAGCGGGATACAATGAGCAGTTCTTC,TRBV5-1,TRBD2,.,TRBJ2-1
CSVAEQNTGELFF,TGCAGCGTAGCGGAACAAAACACCGGGGAGCTGTTTTTT,TRBV29-1,.,.,TRBJ2-2
CASTPGQGATGGYEQYF,TGTGCCAGCACCCCGGGACAGGGAGCTACAGGGGGCTACGAGCAGTACTTC,TRBV21-1,.,.,TRBJ2-7
CASSTGHLGGYGYTF,TGTGCCAGTAGTACCGGTCACTTAGGGGGCTATGGCTACACCTTC,TRBV19,.,.,TRBJ1-2
CASSLEVGQGLVYGYTF,TGCGCCAGCAGCTTGGAAGTCGGACAGGGGTTGGTCTATGGCTACACCTTC,TRBV5-1,TRBD1,.,TRBJ1-2
CASGSGTGGHEQYF,TGTGCTAGTGGATCCGGGACAGGGGGCCACGAGCAGTACTTC,TRBV12-5,TRBD1,.,TRBJ2-7
CATSRAIGNVAEQYF,TGTGCCACCAGCAGAGCTATCGGCAATGTGGCCGAGCAGTACTTC,TRBV15,.,.,TRBJ2-7
CASSLAGFYYEQYF,TGTGCCAGCAGCCTGGCGGGGTTTTACTACGAGCAGTACTTC,TRBV27,.,once,TRBJ2-7
CASRRSDKPYTYGYTF,TGTGCCAGCAGGAGGTCCGATAAGCCCTACACCTATGGCTACACCTTC,TRBV5-8,.,.,TRBJ1-2
CASSFSSARGNEQFF,TGCGCCAGCAGCTTTTCTAGCGCCCGAGGGAATGAGCAGTTCTTC,TRBV5-1,.,.,TRBJ2-1
CASSDRWIQRVKIYEQYF,TGTGCCAGCAGTGATCGATGGATACAGAGGGTAAAGATCTACGAGCAGTACTTC,TRBV2,.,.,TRBJ2-7